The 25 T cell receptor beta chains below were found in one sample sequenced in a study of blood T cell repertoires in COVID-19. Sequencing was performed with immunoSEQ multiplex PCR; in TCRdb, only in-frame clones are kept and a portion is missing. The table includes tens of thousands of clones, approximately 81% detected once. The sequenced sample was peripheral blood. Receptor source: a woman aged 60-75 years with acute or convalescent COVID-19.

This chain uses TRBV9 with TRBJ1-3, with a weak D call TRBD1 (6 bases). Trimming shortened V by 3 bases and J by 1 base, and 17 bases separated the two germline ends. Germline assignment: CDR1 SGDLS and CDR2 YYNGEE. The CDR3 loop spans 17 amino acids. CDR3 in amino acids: CASSGRTGKGSGNTIYF. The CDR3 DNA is TGTGCCAGCAGCGGACGCACAGGGAAGGGATCTGGAAACACCATATATTTT.

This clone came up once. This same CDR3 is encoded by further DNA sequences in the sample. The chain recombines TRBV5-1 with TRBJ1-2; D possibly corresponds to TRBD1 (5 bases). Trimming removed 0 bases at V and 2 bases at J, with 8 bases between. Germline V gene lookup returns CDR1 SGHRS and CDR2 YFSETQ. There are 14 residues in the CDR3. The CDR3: CASSLGDRNYGYTF. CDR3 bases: TGCGCCAGCAGCTTGGGAGACAGAAACTATGGCTACACCTTC.

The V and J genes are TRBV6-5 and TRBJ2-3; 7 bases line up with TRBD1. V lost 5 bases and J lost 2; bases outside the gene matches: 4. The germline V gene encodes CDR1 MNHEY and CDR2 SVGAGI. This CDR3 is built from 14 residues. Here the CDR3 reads CASSLGTATDTQYF. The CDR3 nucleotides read TGTGCCAGCAGTCTAGGGACAGCCACAGATACGCAGTATTTT.

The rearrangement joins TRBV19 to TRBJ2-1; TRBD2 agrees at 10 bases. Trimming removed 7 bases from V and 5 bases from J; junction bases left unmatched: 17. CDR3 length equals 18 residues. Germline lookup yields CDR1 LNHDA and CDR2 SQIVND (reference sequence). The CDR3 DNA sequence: TGTGCCAGTACCTCCGGTCGGCTAGCGGGGGTTAGCGACAATGAGCAGTTCTTC. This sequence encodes CASTSGRLAGVSDNEQFF.

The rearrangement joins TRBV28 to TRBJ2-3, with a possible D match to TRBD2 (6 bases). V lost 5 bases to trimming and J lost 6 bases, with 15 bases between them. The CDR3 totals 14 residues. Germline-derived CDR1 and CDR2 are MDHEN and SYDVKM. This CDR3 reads CASSERAGGDTQYF. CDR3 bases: TGTGCCAGCAGTGAGCGGGCAGGAGGCGATACGCAGTATTTT.

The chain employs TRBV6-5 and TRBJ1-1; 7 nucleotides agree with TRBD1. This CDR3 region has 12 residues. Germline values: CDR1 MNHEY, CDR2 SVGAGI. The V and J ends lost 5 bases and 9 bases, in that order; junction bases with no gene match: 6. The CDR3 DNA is TGTGCCAGCAGTAACCAGGACAGGAAAGCTTTCTTT. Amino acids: CASSNQDRKAFF.

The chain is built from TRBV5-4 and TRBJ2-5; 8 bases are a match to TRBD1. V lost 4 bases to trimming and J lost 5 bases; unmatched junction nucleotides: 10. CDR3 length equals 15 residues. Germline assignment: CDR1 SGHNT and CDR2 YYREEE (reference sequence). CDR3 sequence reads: CASSPGTGGGETQYF. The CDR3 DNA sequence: TGTGCCAGCAGCCCGGGGACAGGAGGAGGGGAGACCCAGTACTTC. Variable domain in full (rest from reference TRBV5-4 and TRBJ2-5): ETGVTQSPTHLIKTRGQQVTLRCSSQSGHNTVSWYQQALGQGPQFIFQYYREEENGRGNFPPRFSGLQFPNYSSELNVNALELDDSALYLCASSPGTGGGETQYFGPGTRLLVL.

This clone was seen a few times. The CDR3 coding sequence is TGTGCCAGCAGGGGGACAGGGACCCACGAGCAGTACTTC. Translated, it gives CASRGTGTHEQYF. The V call is TRBV2, the J call TRBJ2-7, with 9 bases fitting TRBD1. CDR1 is SNHLY, CDR2 FYNNEI, per germline. Trimming removed 6 bases from V and 5 bases from J; junction bases left unmatched: 5. This CDR3 is 13 amino acids long.

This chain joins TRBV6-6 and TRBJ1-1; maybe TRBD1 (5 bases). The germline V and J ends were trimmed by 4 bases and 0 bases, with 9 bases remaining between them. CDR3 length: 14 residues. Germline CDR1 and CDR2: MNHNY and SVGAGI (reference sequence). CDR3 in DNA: TGTGCCAGCAGTTTTGGACAACTGAACACTGAAGCTTTCTTT. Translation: CASSFGQLNTEAFF.

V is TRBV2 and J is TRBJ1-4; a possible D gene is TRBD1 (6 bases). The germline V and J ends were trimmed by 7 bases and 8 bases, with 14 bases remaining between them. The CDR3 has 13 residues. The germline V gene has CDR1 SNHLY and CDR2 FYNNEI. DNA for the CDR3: TGTGCCAGCACGAACAGGGTATCGGAAAAACTGTTTTTT. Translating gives CASTNRVSEKLFF.

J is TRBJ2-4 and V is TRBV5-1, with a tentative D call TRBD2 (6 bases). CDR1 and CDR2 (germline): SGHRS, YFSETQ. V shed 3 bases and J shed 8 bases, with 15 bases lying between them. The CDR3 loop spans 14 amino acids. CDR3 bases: TGCGCCAGCAGCTACGCAGGAGGGGCTGACATTCAGTACTTC. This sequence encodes CASSYAGGADIQYF.

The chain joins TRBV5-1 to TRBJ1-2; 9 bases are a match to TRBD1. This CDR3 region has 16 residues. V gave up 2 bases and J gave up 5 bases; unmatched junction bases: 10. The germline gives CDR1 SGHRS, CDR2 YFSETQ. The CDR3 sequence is CASSLAGTGPSYGYTF. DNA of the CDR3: TGCGCCAGCAGCTTAGCCGGGACAGGGCCTTCTTATGGCTACACCTTC.

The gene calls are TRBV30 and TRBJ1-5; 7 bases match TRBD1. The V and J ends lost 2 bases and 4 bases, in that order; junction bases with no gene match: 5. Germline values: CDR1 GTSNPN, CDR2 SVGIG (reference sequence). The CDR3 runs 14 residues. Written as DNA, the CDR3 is TGTGCCTGGAGTTTCGGGACAGAGAATCAGCCCCAGCATTTT. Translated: CAWSFGTENQPQHF.

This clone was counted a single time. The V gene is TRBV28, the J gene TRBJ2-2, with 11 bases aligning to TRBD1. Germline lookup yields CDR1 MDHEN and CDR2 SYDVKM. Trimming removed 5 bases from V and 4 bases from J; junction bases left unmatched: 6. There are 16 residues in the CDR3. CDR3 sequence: CASSLPGTGGTGELFF. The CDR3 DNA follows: TGTGCCAGCAGTCTTCCCGGGACAGGGGGCACCGGGGAGCTGTTTTTT.

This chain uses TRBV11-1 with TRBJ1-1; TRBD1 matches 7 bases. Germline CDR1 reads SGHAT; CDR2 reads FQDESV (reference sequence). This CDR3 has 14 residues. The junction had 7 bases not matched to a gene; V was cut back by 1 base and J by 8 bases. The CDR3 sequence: CASSLVAGQREAFF. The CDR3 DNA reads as TGTGCCAGCAGCTTAGTGGCGGGACAGCGAGAAGCTTTCTTT.

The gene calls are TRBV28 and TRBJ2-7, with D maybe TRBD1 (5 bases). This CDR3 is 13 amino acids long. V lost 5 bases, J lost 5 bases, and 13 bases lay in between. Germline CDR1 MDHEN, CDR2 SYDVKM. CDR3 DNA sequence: TGTGCCAGCAGTACTCGGACATCTAACGAGCAGTACTTC. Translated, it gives CASSTRTSNEQYF.

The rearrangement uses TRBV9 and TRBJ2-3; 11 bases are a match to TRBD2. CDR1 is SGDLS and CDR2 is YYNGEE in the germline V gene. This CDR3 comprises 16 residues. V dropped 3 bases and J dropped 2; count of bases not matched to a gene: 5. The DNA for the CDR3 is TGTGCCAGCAGCGCGAGACTAGCGGGGTTCACAGATACGCAGTATTTT. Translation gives CASSARLAGFTDTQYF.

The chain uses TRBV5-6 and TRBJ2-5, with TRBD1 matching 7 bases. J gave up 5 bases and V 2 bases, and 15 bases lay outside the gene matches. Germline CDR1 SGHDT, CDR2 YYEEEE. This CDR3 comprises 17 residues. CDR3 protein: CASSLLWDSQGQETQYF. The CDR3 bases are TGTGCCAGCAGCTTACTTTGGGACAGCCAAGGGCAGGAGACCCAGTACTTC.

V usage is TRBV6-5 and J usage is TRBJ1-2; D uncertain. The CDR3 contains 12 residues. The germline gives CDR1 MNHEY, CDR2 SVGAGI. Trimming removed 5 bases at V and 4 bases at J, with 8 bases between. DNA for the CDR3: TGTGCCAGCAGTAATAGATCCTATGGCTACACCTTC. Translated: CASSNRSYGYTF.

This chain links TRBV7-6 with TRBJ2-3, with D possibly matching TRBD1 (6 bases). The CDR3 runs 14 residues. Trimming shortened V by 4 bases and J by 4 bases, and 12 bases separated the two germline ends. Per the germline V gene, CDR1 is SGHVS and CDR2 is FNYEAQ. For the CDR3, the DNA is TGTGCCAGCAGCTCGAACAGGGTCCCAGATACGCAGTATTTT. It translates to CASSSNRVPDTQYF. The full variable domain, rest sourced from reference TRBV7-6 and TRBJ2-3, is GAGVSQSPRYKVTKRGQDVALRCDPISGHVSLYWYRQALGQGPEFLTYFNYEAQQDKSGLPNDRFSAERPEGSISTLTIQRTEQRDSAMYRCASSSNRVPDTQYFGPGTRLTVL.

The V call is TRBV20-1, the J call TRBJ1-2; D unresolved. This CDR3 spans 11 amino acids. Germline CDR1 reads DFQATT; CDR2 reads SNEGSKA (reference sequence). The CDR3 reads CRSDIDYGYTF. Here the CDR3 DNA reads TGCAGGAGTGACATAGACTATGGCTACACCTTC.

CDR3 protein: CASSQKGAGVSYNEQFF. The CDR3 DNA is TGCGCCAGCAGCCAAAAAGGGGCGGGGGTCTCCTACAATGAGCAGTTCTTC. The chain is built from TRBV4-1 and TRBJ2-1, with TRBD2 matching 7 bases. CDR3 size: 17 residues. In germline, CDR1 is MGHRA, CDR2 YSYEKL. The V and J ends lost 2 bases and 0 bases, in that order; junction bases with no gene match: 7.

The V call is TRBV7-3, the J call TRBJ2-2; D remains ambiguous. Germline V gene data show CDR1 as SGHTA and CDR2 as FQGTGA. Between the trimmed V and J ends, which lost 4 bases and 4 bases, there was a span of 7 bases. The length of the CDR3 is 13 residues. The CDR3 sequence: CASSSDTTGELFF. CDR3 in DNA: TGTGCCAGCAGCTCAGACACCACCGGGGAGCTGTTTTTT.

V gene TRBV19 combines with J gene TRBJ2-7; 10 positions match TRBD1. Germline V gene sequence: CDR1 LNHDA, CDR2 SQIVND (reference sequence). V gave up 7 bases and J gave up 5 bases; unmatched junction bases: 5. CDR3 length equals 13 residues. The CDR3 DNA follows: TGTGCCAGTACCGGGACAGGGGAACACGAGCAGTACTTC. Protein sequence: CASTGTGEHEQYF.

CDR3: CASSLESPFSGANVLTF. The DNA of the CDR3 is TGTGCCAGCAGCTTAGAGAGCCCCTTCTCTGGGGCCAACGTCCTGACTTTC. The rearrangement joins TRBV7-8 to TRBJ2-6, with unresolved D. Germline CDR1 is SGHVS and CDR2 is FQNEAQ. The V end was cut by 1 base, the J end by 0 bases, with 10 bases between. This CDR3 has 17 residues.